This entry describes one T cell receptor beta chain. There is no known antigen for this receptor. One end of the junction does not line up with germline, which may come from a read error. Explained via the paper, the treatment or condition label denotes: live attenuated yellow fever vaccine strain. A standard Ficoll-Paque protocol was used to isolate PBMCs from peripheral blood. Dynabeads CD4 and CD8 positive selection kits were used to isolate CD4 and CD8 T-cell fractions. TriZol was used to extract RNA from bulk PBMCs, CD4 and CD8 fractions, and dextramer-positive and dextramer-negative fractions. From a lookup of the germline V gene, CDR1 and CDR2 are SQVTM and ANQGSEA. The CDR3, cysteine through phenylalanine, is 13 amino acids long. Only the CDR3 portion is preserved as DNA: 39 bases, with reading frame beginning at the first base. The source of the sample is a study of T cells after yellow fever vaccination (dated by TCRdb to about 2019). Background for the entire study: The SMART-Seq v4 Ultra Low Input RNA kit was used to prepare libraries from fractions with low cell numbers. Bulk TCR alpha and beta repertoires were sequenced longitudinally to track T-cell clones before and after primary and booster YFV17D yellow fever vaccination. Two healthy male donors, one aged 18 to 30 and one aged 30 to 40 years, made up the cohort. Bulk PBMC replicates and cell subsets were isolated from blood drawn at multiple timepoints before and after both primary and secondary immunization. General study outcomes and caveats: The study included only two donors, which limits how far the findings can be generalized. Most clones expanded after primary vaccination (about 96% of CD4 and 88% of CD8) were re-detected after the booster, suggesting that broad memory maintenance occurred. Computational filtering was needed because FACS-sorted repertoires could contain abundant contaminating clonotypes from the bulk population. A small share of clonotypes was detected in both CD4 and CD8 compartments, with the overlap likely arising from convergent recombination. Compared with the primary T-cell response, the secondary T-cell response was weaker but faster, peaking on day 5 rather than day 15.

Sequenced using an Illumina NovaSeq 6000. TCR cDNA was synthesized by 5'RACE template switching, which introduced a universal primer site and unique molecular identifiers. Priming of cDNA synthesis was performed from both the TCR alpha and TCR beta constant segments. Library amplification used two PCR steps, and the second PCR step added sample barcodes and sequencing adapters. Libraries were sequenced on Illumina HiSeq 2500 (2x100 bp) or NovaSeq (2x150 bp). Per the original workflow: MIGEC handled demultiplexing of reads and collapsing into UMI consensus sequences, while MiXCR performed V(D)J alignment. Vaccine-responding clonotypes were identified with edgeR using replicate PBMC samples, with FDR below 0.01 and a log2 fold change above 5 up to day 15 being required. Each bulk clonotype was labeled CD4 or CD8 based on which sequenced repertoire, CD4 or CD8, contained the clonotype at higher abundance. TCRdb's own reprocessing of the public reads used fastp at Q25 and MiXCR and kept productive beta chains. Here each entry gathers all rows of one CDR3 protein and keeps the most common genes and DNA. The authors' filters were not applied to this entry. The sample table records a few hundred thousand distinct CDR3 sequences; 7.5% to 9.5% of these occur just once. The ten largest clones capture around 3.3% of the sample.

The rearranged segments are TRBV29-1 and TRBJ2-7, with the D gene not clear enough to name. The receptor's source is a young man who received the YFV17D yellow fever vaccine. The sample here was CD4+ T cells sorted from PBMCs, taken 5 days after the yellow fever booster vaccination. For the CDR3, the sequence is CSVRSSRAYKQYF. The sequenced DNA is TGCAGCGTCCGTAGTTCCAGAGCCTACAAGCAGTACTTC.